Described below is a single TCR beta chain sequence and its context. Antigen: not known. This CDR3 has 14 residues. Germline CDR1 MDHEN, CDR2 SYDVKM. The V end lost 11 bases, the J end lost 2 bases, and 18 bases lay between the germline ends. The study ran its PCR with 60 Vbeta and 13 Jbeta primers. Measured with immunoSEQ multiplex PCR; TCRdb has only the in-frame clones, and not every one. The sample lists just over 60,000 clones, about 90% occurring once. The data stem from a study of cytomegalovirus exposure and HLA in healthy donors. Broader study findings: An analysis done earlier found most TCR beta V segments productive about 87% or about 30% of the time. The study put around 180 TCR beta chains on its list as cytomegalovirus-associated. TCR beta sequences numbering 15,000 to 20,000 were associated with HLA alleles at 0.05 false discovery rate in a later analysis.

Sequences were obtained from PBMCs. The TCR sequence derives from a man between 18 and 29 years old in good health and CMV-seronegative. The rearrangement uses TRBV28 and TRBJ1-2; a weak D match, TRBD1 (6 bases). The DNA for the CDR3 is TGTGCCGGGACGGCAGGGGACAAAAACTATGGCTACACCTTC. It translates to CAGTAGDKNYGYTF.